This TCR beta chain was obtained from a study of OX40 agonist ivuxolimab in advanced cancers. Study overall: Two cutaneous melanoma patients and one hepatocellular carcinoma patient, three in all, had partial responses. Study outcomes and limitations: The expanded peripheral T cells' antigen specificity was not determined.

From germline, CDR1 is MNHEY and CDR2 SVGAGI. This CDR3 spans 16 amino acids. Losses at the gene ends were 0 bases for V and 5 bases for J; bases not matched to a gene: 8. Only one count was recorded for this clone. The antigen remains unidentified. TCRdb's copy holds only in-frame clones and misses some; the assay was immunoSEQ multiplex PCR. The sample lists 30,000 to 40,000 clones, about 92% occurring once. The starting material was CD4+ or CD8+ T cells sorted from blood, obtained in a trial of the OX40 agonist ivuxolimab. The rearrangement links TRBV6-5 to TRBJ1-1; TRBD1 matches 8 bases. The TCR comes from an adult with an advanced solid tumor such as melanoma, head and neck, liver or kidney cancer. DNA for the CDR3: TGTGCCAGCAGTTACTCGAGGCGGGACAGGAGAACTGAAGCTTTCTTT. It translates to CASSYSRRDRRTEAFF.